This TCR beta chain was obtained from a study of OX40 agonist ivuxolimab in advanced cancers. CDR1 and CDR2 (germline): MNHEY, SMNVEV (reference sequence). The CDR3 covers 14 residues. The V end lost 5 bases, the J end lost 3 bases, and 12 bases lay between the germline ends. Generated by immunoSEQ multiplex PCR, the TCRdb table keeps only in-frame clones and is missing some. The table records approximately 15,000 clones, roughly 77% of them present only once. The TCR sequence derives from an adult with an advanced solid tumor such as melanoma, head and neck, liver or kidney cancer. This rearrangement joins TRBV27 to TRBJ2-3; possibly TRBD1 for D (6 bases). The sample in question was CD4+ or CD8+ T cells sorted from blood, obtained in a trial of the OX40 agonist ivuxolimab. The CDR3 spells CASSPGDGTDTQYF. CDR3 DNA sequence: TGTGCCAGCAGTCCAGGGGACGGTACAGATACGCAGTATTTT.